This T cell receptor beta chain is drawn from a study of blood T cell repertoires in COVID-19. This table comes from immunoSEQ multiplex PCR, and its TCRdb copy is limited to in-frame clones, with some not included. Found here are hundreds of thousands of clones, around 88% of them singletons; the top ten hold 2% to 2.5%. Germline V gives CDR1 GTSNPN, CDR2 SVGIG (reference sequence). The CDR3 has 14 residues. V shed 1 base and J shed 7 bases, with 11 bases lying between them. Source material: PBMCs or T cells enriched from blood (not recorded which). The sequence was collected from a woman in her forties or fifties who had recovered from COVID-19. The V call is TRBV30, the J call TRBJ1-6, with D possibly being TRBD1 (6 bases). CDR3 amino acids: CAWSGGRGNSPLHF. CDR3 in DNA: TGTGCCTGGAGTGGAGGCAGGGGAAATTCACCCCTCCACTTT.